The rows below give T cell receptor beta chains drawn from one sample of a study of beta chain features in type 1 diabetes. This table comes from immunoSEQ multiplex PCR, and its TCRdb copy is limited to in-frame clones, with some not included. Among fewer than 900,000 clones listed, 17% were seen once. The sequencing sample was made of naive CD4+ T cells from blood. These TCRs come from a woman younger than 35 in good health. The conserved cysteine and the conserved F or W are not part of the CDR3 here.

>TRBJ1-2|TRBV20-1
SAMGFYGYT
>TRBJ2-1|TRBV7-2
ASSITSGSSEQF
>TRBJ2-1|TRBV10-3
AISASEGYNEQF
>TRBJ2-5|TRBV11-3
ASSLRGTQY
>TRBJ2-3|TRBV10-3
ATKAEGGSDTQY
>TRBJ2-7|TRBV28
ASTLQASIKAGEQY
>TRBJ1-1|TRBV7-2
ASSFSQGGTEAF
>TRBJ2-5|TRBV4-3
ASSQVYRGGYQETQY
>TRBJ2-7|TRBV6-5
ASKNRLAGYYEQY
>TRBJ2-5|TRBV27
ASSLSYNQETQY
>TRBJ1-2|TRBV6-5
ASTKLPNYGYT
>TRBJ2-3|TRBV7-9
ASSLTELTDTQY
>TRBJ2-5|TRBV4-3
ASSQEAAGGPETQY